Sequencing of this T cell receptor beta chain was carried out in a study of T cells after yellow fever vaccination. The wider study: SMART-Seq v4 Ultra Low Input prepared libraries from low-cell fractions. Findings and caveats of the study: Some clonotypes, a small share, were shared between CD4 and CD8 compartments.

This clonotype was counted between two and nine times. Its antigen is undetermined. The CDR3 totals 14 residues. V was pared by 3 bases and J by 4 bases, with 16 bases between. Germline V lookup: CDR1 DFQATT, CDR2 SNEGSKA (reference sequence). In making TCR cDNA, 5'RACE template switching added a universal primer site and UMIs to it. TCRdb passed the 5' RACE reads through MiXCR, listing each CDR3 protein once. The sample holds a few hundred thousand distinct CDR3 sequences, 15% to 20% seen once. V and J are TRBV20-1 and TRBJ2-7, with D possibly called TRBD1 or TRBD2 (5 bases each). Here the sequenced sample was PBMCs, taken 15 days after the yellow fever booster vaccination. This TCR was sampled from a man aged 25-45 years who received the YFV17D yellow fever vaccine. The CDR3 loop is CSASGGERSYEQYF. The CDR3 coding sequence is TGCAGTGCTAGTGGGGGAGAGAGATCGTACGAGCAGTACTTC.